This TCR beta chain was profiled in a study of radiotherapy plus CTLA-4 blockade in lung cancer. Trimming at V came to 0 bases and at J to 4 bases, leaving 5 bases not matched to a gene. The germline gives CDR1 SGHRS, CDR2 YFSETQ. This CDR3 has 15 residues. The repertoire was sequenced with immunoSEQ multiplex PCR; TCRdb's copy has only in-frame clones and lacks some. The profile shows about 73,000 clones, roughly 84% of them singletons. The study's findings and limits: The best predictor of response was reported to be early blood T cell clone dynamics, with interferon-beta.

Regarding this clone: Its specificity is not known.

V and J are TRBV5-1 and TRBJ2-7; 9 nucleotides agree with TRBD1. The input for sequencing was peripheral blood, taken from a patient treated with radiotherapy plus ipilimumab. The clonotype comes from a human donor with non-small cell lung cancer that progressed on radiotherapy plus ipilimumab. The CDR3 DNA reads TGCGCCAGCAGCTTGGGTACAGGGGGCGAGTACGAGCAGTACTTC. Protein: CASSLGTGGEYEQYF.